This T cell receptor (beta chain) was found in a study of T-cell reconstitution after alpha-beta-depleted transplantation in children. Study-wide results and limits: A year post-transplant, T-cell counts and diversity derived mostly from newly produced T cells. Surviving recipient T cells and intrathymic progenitors accounted for some patients' high TCRbeta diversity at day 60. Expanded graft clones, several hundred of them, were reportedly the source of alpha-beta T cells about two months after transplant.

It was with unique molecular identifiers that the TCRbeta library was prepared. TCRdb reprocessed the PCR reads via MiXCR and lists one record per CDR3 protein. The sample records about 210,000 distinct CDR3 sequences, approximately 15% being singletons. The germline V gene encodes CDR1 MDHEN and CDR2 SYDVKM. This CDR3 is built from 14 residues. Trimming stripped 6 bases from V and 1 base from J, with 9 bases between. On this clonotype itself: What it recognizes is unknown.

The TCR originated in a male patient under 10 years old who had a stem cell transplant for acute lymphoblastic leukemia, so the T cells may come from the graft donor. The sample in question was PBMCs, mostly from graft donor cells, obtained 360 days after TCRalphabeta/CD19-depleted stem cell transplant. The V gene is TRBV28, the J gene TRBJ2-2; D is possibly TRBD2 (5 bases). CDR3 region: CASRRRRNTGELFF. Written as DNA, the CDR3 is TGTGCCAGCAGGAGGAGGAGGAACACCGGGGAGCTGTTTTTT.